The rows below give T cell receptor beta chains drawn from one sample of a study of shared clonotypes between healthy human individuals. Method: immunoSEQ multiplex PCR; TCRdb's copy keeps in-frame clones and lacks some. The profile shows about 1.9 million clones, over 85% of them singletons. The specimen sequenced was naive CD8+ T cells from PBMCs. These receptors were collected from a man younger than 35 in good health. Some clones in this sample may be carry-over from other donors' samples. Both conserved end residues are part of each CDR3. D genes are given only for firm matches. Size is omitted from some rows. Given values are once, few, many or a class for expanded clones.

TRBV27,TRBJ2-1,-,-,CASSFSSGMQQEKYNEQFF,TGTGCCAGCAGTTTCTCCTCGGGGATGCAGCAGGAAAAGTACAATGAGCAGTTCTTC
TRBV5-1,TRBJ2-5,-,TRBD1,CASTGTEETQYF,TGCGCCAGCACCGGGACAGAAGAGACCCAGTACTTC
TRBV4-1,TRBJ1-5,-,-,CASSHPLADNQPQHF,TGCGCCAGCAGCCACCCCCTGGCCGACAATCAGCCCCAGCATTTT
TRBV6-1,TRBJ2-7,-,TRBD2,CASSEPLAGTYEQYF,TGTGCCAGCAGTGAACCCCTAGCGGGAACCTACGAGCAGTACTTC
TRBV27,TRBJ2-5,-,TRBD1,CASSGQGNLETQYF,TGTGCCAGCAGTGGACAGGGTAATCTGGAGACCCAGTACTTC
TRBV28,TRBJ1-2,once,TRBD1,CASSAPGGGNYGYTF,TGTGCCAGCAGTGCACCAGGGGGTGGGAACTATGGCTACACCTTC
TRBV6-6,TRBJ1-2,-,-,CASSYSPALRGGYTF,TGTGCCAGCAGTTACTCCCCTGCCTTGCGTGGTGGCTACACCTTC
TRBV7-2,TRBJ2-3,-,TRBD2,CASSLRLAGGPNTQYF,TGTGCCAGCAGCCTACGACTAGCGGGAGGGCCGAATACGCAGTATTTT
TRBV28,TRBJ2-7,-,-,CASTPLLAGRDEQYF,TGTGCCAGCACCCCCTTACTGGCGGGTAGGGACGAGCAGTACTTC
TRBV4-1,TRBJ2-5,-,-,CASSQHRGEETQYF,TGCGCCAGCAGCCAACACCGGGGAGAAGAGACCCAGTACTTC
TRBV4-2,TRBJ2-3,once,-,CASSQSYPSADTQYF,TGTGCCAGCAGCCAATCCTACCCCTCCGCAGATACGCAGTATTTT
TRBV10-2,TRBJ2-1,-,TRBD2,CASSDLTSGRHNEQFF,TGCGCCAGCAGTGACCTGACTAGCGGGAGGCACAATGAGCAGTTCTTC
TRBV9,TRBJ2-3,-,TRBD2,CASGELGLAGGTLRDTQYF,TGTGCCAGCGGGGAGCTGGGACTAGCGGGAGGGACCTTGAGGGATACGCAGTATTTT
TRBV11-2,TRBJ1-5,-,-,CASSLGGGSAQHF,TGTGCCAGCAGCTTAGGGGGGGGATCAGCCCAGCATTTT
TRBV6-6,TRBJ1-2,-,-,CASGVRASYGYTF,TGTGCCAGCGGGGTGAGGGCCTCCTATGGCTACACCTTC
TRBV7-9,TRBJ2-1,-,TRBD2,CASSLGLAVYNEQFF,TGTGCCAGCAGCTTAGGACTAGCGGTTTACAATGAGCAGTTCTTC
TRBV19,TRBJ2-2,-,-,CASSILGSIANTGELFF,TGTGCCAGTAGTATATTGGGTTCGATAGCGAACACCGGGGAGCTGTTTTTT
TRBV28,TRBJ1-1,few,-,CASSPPEDKAFF,TGTGCCAGCAGTCCGCCCGAGGACAAAGCTTTCTTT
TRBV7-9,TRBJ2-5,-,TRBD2,CASSSPGLDGTQYF,TGTGCCAGCAGCTCACCCGGACTAGACGGGACCCAGTACTTC
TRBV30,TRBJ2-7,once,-,CAWRVGISYEQYF,TGTGCCTGGAGGGTCGGGATCTCCTACGAGCAGTACTTC
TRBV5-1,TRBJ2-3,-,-,CASSVQGPDTQYF,TGCGCCAGCAGCGTGCAGGGCCCAGATACGCAGTATTTT
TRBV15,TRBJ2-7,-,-,CATSRGDYEQYF,TGTGCCACCAGCAGAGGGGACTACGAGCAGTACTTC
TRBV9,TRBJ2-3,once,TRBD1,CASSSDRGYTDTQYF,TGTGCCAGCAGCTCGGACAGGGGATACACAGATACGCAGTATTTT
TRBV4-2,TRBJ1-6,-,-,CASSQTAFGGSGNSPLHF,TGTGCCAGCAGCCAAACGGCCTTCGGGGGGTCGGGGAATTCACCCCTCCACTTT
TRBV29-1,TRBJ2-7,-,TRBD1,CSVAGTGETSYEQYF,TGCAGCGTGGCCGGGACAGGGGAGACGTCCTACGAGCAGTACTTC
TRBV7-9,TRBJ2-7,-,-,CASSLEKPYEQYF,TGTGCCAGCAGCTTAGAAAAACCCTACGAGCAGTACTTC
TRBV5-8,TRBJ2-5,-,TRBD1,CASSLSGSVTGKETQYF,TGTGCCAGCAGCTTGTCCGGATCCGTGACAGGGAAAGAGACCCAGTACTTC
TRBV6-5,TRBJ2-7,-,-,CASSLGPESYEQYF,TGTGCCAGCAGCCTGGGACCGGAGTCCTACGAGCAGTACTTC
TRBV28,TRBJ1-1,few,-,CASTSWGSTEAFF,TGTGCCAGCACCTCCTGGGGGTCCACTGAAGCTTTCTTT
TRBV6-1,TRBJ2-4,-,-,CASSEWVGVAKNIQYF,TGTGCCAGCAGTGAATGGGTGGGAGTAGCCAAAAACATTCAGTACTTC
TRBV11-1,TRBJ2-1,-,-,CASSLALGTDWDNEQFF,TGTGCCAGCAGCTTAGCCCTAGGGACGGATTGGGACAATGAGCAGTTCTTC
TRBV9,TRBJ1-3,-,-,CASSAYREIDTIYF,TGTGCCAGCAGCGCTTACAGGGAAATTGACACCATATATTTT
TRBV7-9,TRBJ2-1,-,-,CASSSQGSPIGEQFF,TGTGCCAGCAGCTCCCAGGGAAGCCCAATCGGTGAGCAGTTCTTC
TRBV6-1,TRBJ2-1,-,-,CASSEGSYNEQFF,TGTGCCAGCAGTGAGGGGTCCTACAATGAGCAGTTCTTC
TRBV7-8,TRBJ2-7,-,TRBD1,CASSLRQGVYEQYF,TGTGCCAGCAGCTTGAGACAGGGGGTCTACGAGCAGTACTTC
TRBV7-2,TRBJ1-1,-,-,CASSKGLNTEAFF,TGTGCCAGCAGCAAGGGACTGAACACTGAAGCTTTCTTT
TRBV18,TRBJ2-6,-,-,CASSPGWQDGANVLTF,TGTGCCAGCTCACCGGGTTGGCAGGACGGGGCCAACGTCCTGACTTTC
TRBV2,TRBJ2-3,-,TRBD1,CASSRDRGYTDTQYF,TGTGCCAGCAGCCGGGACAGGGGGTACACAGATACGCAGTATTTT
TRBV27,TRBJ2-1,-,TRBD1,CASSLKGAINEQFF,TGTGCCAGCAGTTTGAAGGGGGCTATTAATGAGCAGTTCTTC
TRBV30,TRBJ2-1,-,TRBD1,CAWRPRDRAPNEQFF,TGTGCCTGGAGACCCCGGGACAGGGCCCCTAATGAGCAGTTCTTC
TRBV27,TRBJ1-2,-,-,CASSFSGRNGYTF,TGTGCCAGCAGTTTCTCGGGCCGGAATGGCTACACCTTC
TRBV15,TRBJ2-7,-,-,CATSSRTGTGAYEQYF,TGTGCCACCAGCTCCAGAACCGGGACGGGAGCCTACGAGCAGTACTTC
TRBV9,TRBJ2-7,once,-,CASSVGQGPNEQYF,TGTGCCAGCAGCGTAGGCCAAGGTCCGAACGAGCAGTACTTC
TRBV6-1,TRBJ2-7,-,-,CASRDPPGRWYEQYF,TGTGCCAGCAGGGATCCCCCGGGACGGTGGTACGAGCAGTACTTC
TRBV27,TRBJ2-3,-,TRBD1,CASSLAPGQTDTQYF,TGTGCCAGCAGTTTAGCTCCGGGACAGACAGATACGCAGTATTTT